Only a few counts were recorded for the clone carrying this T cell receptor (beta chain). Its target is unknown. The data were taken from a study of CD8+ T cells in alopecia areata. Overall study findings and caveats: Especially in alopecia totalis/universalis, lesional scalp showed greater clonality than normal scalp did.

V lost 6 bases and J lost 4; bases outside the gene matches: 9. This CDR3 is 16 amino acids long. CDR1 is MDHEN, CDR2 SYDVKM, per germline. Sequencing used cDNA as its template, made by extracting RNA and reverse transcribing it. The protocol was immunoSEQ multiplex PCR, while the TCRdb copy is restricted to in-frame clones and leaves out a portion. The profile shows around 35,000 clones, around 60% of them singletons. This TCR was recovered from a human donor with alopecia areata. Input material: NKG2D-high CD8+ T cells sorted from blood. J is TRBJ2-7 and V is TRBV28; the match to TRBD2 covers 13 bases. CDR3 bases: TGTGCCAGCAGACTACTAGCGGGAGGGATCGGATACGAGCAGTACTTC. It yields the protein CASRLLAGGIGYEQYF.